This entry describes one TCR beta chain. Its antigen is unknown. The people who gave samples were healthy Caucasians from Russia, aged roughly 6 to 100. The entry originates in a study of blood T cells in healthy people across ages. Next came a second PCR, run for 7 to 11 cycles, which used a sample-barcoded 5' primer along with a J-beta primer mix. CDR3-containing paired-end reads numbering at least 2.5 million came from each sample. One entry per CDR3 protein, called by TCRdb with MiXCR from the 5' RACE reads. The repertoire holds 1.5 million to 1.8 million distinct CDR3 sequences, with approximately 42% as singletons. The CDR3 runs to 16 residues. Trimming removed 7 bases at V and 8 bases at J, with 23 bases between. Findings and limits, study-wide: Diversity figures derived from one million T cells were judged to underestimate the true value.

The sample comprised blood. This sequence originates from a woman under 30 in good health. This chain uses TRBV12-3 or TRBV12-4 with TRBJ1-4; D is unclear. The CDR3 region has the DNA TGTGCCAGCACCCCTTCGGCAGGTTTCCGATGGGAAAAACTGTTTTTT. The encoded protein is CASTPSAGFRWEKLFF.